This record looks at one TCR beta chain sequence and its context. The antigen is unknown. The data derive from a study of shared clonotypes between healthy human individuals. Study overall: Each donor had three CD4 naive, three CD4 memory, two CD8 naive and one CD8 memory plate.

Study findings and constraints: Incomplete sequencing of sorted subsets was indicated by rarefaction despite large depth. Generation of non-shared clonotypes was less probable than generation of clonotypes shared by all four donors.

Trimming took off 7 bases at V and 5 bases at J, with 14 bases between the two ends. Germline CDR1 is MGHDK and CDR2 is SYGVNS. The CDR3 has 14 residues. The naive CD8 fraction comprised CD45RO-negative cells positively selected for CCR7 and excluded terminally differentiated effector memory CD45RA+ cells. TCRdb's table, derived via immunoSEQ multiplex PCR, lists solely in-frame clones and lacks some. This sample yields fewer than 700,000 clones, of which about 95% are seen a single time; approximately 0.11% belongs to the top ten. The clonotype originates from a woman in her 30s in good health. Sequencing was carried out using naive CD8+ T cells sorted from blood. The chain has TRBV25-1 and TRBJ1-4; the D gene is possibly TRBD1 (6 bases). The CDR3 nucleotides are TGTGCCAGCAAGAACGCACAGGGAAATGAAAAACTGTTTTTT. Translated: CASKNAQGNEKLFF.